The 16 T cell receptor beta chains in this list originate from one sample, sequenced in a study of blood T cell repertoires in COVID-19 (dated by TCRdb to 2020 to 2022). The library was produced with the immunoSEQ multiplex PCR assay. TCRdb obtained this table from immuneACCESS and retained in-frame rearrangements with V and J assigned. These tables miss some clones; where compared with another copy, unresolved V genes account for less than half of the shortfall, and the remainder is unexplained. For this sample the table gives around 70,000 clones, of which approximately 91% were detected only once. The ten top clones hold less than 9.5% of the sample. Input material: peripheral blood. These receptors all stem from a human donor in a cohort sampled during active COVID-19.

This chain connects TRBV2 to TRBJ1-4; D uncertain. The germline V gene has CDR1 SNHLY and CDR2 FYNNEI. Deletions cut 1 base from V and 5 bases from J, with 11 bases between. This CDR3 has 15 residues. The CDR3 DNA sequence: TGTGCCAGCAGTGAAGGAGGGTTAGGAAATGAAAAACTGTTTTTT. Its translation is CASSEGGLGNEKLFF. Complete variable domain (other parts from reference TRBV2 and TRBJ1-4): EPEVTQTPSHQVTQMGQEVILRCVPISNHLYFYWYRQILGQKVEFLVSFYNNEISEKSEIFDDQFSVERPDGSNFTLKIRSTKLEDSAMYFCASSEGGLGNEKLFFGSGTQLSVL.

The chain uses TRBV18 and TRBJ2-3, with D hard to call. There are 13 residues in the CDR3. V was shortened by 1 base and J by 3 bases, with 5 bases between the two germline ends. Germline assignment: CDR1 KGHSH and CDR2 LQKENI. CDR3 in amino acids: CASSPLRTDTQYF. CDR3 sequence (DNA): TGTGCCAGCTCACCACTTCGTACAGATACGCAGTATTTT. The entire variable domain, with the rest obtained from reference TRBV18 and TRBJ2-3, is as follows: NAGVMQNPRHLVRRRGQEARLRCSPMKGHSHVYWYRQLPEEGLKFMVYLQKENIIDESGMPKERFSAEFPKEGPSILRIQQVVRGDSAAYFCASSPLRTDTQYFGPGTRLTVL.

This clone was picked up one time. The chain combines TRBV7-2 with TRBJ2-7; 11 bases line up with TRBD2. After removal of 5 bases from V and 4 bases from J, the junction contained 4 bases not matched to a gene. CDR1 SGHTA and CDR2 FQGNSA come from the germline V gene. CDR3 length: 14 amino acids. CDR3 residues: CASSQSSGRYEQYF. The CDR3 DNA follows: TGTGCCAGCAGCCAATCTAGCGGGAGGTACGAGCAGTACTTC. Complete variable domain (other parts from reference TRBV7-2 and TRBJ2-7): GAGVSQSPSNKVTEKGKDVELRCDPISGHTALYWYRQSLGQGLEFLIYFQGNSAPDKSGLPSDRFSAERTGGSVSTLTIQRTQQEDSAVYLCASSQSSGRYEQYFGPGTRLTVT.

The CDR3: CASSLRGLGSNLALNTQYF. CDR3 DNA sequence: TGCGCCAGCAGCTTGAGAGGGTTGGGCAGCAACCTTGCCTTAAATACGCAGTATTTT. The chain recombines TRBV5-1 with TRBJ2-3, with a tentative D call TRBD2 (5 bases). Germline CDR1 SGHRS, CDR2 YFSETQ. This CDR3 region has 19 residues. V was pared by 1 base and J by 7 bases, with 28 bases between.

The chain uses TRBV5-8 and TRBJ2-2; TRBD1 agrees at 9 bases. V shed 4 bases, J shed 6 bases, and the junction held 7 bases outside the gene matches. The germline V gene encodes CDR1 SGHTS and CDR2 YDEGEE. This CDR3 has 15 residues. DNA of the CDR3: TGTGCCAGCAGCCCCGGGACAGGGTTTGCCGGGGAGCTGTTTTTT. Its protein is CASSPGTGFAGELFF.

The rearrangement uses TRBV5-1 and TRBJ2-1; 15 bases are shared with TRBD2. Unmatched junction bases numbered 7, after V lost 3 bases and J lost 3 bases. The germline gives CDR1 SGHRS, CDR2 YFSETQ. CDR3 length: 18 amino acids. CDR3 nucleotides: TGCGCCAGCAGCTATCAAGGACTAGCGGGAGGGAACTACAATGAGCAGTTCTTC. This gives the protein CASSYQGLAGGNYNEQFF.

V usage is TRBV5-1 and J usage is TRBJ2-1, with D maybe TRBD1 (5 bases). V was shortened by 3 bases and J by 0 bases, with 10 bases between the two germline ends. The CDR3 covers 15 residues. Germline loops: CDR1 SGHRS, CDR2 YFSETQ. The CDR3 here is CASSSGASSYNEQFF. In DNA form, the CDR3 reads TGCGCCAGCAGCTCTGGGGCGAGCTCCTACAATGAGCAGTTCTTC. Combining the CDR3 with reference TRBV5-1 and TRBJ2-1 gives the whole variable domain KAGVTQTPRYLIKTRGQQVTLSCSPISGHRSVSWYQQTPGQGLQFLFEYFSETQRNKGNFPGRFSGRQFSNSRSEMNVSTLELGDSALYLCASSSGASSYNEQFFGPGTRLTVL.

The chain uses TRBV20-1 and TRBJ1-2, with D possibly matching TRBD1 (5 bases). The CDR3 spans 11 residues. V was clipped by 5 bases and J by 6 bases, with 10 bases between them. Germline V gives CDR1 DFQATT, CDR2 SNEGSKA (reference sequence). CDR3 coding DNA: TGCAGTGCTGGGGGGGAGGATGGCTACACCTTC. Protein: CSAGGEDGYTF.

This rearrangement joins TRBV30 to TRBJ1-6, with D perhaps TRBD1 (6 bases). The CDR3 loop spans 14 amino acids. CDR1 GTSNPN and CDR2 SVGIG come from the germline V gene (reference sequence). The V end lost 3 bases, the J end lost 5 bases, and 11 bases lay between the germline ends. The CDR3, as DNA: TGTGCCTGGAGGGCAGGGGACCATAATTCACCCCTCCACTTT. Translated, it gives CAWRAGDHNSPLHF.

The J gene is TRBJ1-1, the V gene TRBV20-1; 8 bases align to TRBD1. Losses at the gene ends were 3 bases for V and 7 bases for J; bases not matched to a gene: 4. In germline, CDR1 is DFQATT, CDR2 SNEGSKA (reference sequence). The CDR3 totals 12 residues. CDR3 DNA sequence: TGCAGTGCTAGTTCAGGGGGCGGTGAAGCTTTCTTT. Amino acids: CSASSGGGEAFF.

CDR3 sequence reads: CASSEGTVGTIYF. CDR3 nucleotide sequence: TGTGCCAGCAGTGAGGGGACAGTTGGGACCATATATTTT. The chain couples TRBV2 to TRBJ1-3, with TRBD1 matching over 7 bases. This CDR3 spans 13 amino acids. The V gene end was trimmed by 3 bases and the J gene end by 10 bases; junction bases not matched to a gene: 6. Germline CDR1 SNHLY, CDR2 FYNNEI.

The V gene is TRBV3-1 (or the pseudogene TRBV3-2), the J gene TRBJ2-5; 9 bases fit TRBD2. Germline CDR1 LGHDT, CDR2 YNNKEL (reference sequence). After removal of 0 bases from V and 2 bases from J, the junction contained 4 bases not matched to a gene. The CDR3 runs 16 residues. The CDR3 DNA follows: TGTGCCAGCAGCCAAGATTGGAGCGGGGGGCAAGAGACCCAGTACTTC. Translation: CASSQDWSGGQETQYF.

The chain joins TRBV28 to TRBJ2-5; D not resolved. Germline lookup yields CDR1 MDHEN and CDR2 SYDVKM. The CDR3 consists of 11 residues. Trimming left V 1 base short and J 7 bases short, with 4 bases between. The CDR3: CASSLYGTQYF. The CDR3 coding sequence is TGTGCCAGCAGTTTATACGGGACCCAGTACTTC.

J is TRBJ1-5 and V is TRBV6-5; 8 bases are shared with TRBD1. The CDR3 consists of 13 residues. Germline V gives CDR1 MNHEY, CDR2 SVGAGI. Trimming removed 5 bases from V and 5 bases from J; junction bases left unmatched: 2. The CDR3 sequence is CASSRTGYQPQHF. The CDR3 nucleotides are TGTGCCAGCAGTCGGACAGGGTATCAGCCCCAGCATTTT.

The V call is TRBV6-2 or TRBV6-3, the J call TRBJ1-2; no clear D gene. V dropped 6 bases and J dropped 12 bases, with 17 bases sitting between them. CDR3 size: 12 residues. Germline CDR1 MNHEY, CDR2 SVGEGT. CDR3 protein: CASSGTGVVDTF. DNA of the CDR3: TGTGCCAGCAGCGGCACGGGAGTGGTGGACACCTTC.

This rearrangement joins TRBV5-1 to TRBJ2-2; weak D call: TRBD2 (6 bases). The CDR3 has 17 amino acids. Trimming left V 0 bases short and J 3 bases short, with 15 bases between. Germline CDR1 SGHRS, CDR2 YFSETQ. CDR3 protein: CASSLAVGGVDTGELFF. In DNA form, the CDR3 reads TGCGCCAGCAGCTTGGCCGTCGGAGGGGTGGACACCGGGGAGCTGTTTTTT.